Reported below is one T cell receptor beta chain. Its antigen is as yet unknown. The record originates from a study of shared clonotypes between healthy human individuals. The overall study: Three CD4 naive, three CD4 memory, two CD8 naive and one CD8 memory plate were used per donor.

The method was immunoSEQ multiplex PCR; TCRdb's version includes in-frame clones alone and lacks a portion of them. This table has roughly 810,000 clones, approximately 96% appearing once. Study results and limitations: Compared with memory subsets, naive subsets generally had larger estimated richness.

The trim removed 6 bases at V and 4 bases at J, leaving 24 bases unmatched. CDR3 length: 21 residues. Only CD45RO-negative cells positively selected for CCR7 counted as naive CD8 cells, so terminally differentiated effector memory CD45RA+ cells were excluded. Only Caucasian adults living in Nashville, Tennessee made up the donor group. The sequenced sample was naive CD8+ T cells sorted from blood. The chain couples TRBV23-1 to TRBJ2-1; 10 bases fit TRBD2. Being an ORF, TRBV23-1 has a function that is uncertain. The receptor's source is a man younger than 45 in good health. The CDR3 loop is CASRQPVVRGWVAGGYNEQFF. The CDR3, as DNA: TGCGCCAGCAGACAACCGGTCGTCAGGGGTTGGGTAGCGGGAGGTTACAATGAGCAGTTCTTC.